Sequencing of this T cell receptor beta chain was carried out in a study of CD8+CD57+ T cells in acquired aplastic anemia. Study background: On average, sorted CD4+ and CD8+ cells gave 3.2 ug of DNA.

This CDR3 contains 17 residues. Germline CDR1 reads SGHTA; CDR2 reads FQGNSA. V shed 6 bases and J 2 bases; nucleotides not matched to a gene: 14. Genomic DNA provided the template from which TCR beta VDJ and CDR3 profiles were obtained. Each CDR3 protein gets one entry after TCRdb re-called the reads with MiXCR. The table shows approximately 170,000 distinct CDR3 sequences, with about 60% occurring only once. Sequenced input: sorted CD4+, CD8+, or CD8+CD57+ T cells (not recorded which) from PBMCs. This receptor was identified in a human donor in good health. The chain carries TRBV7-2 and TRBJ2-5; the match to TRBD2 covers 8 bases. The CDR3 DNA reads as TGTGCCAGCAGGCCCACCCCTCGGGGGGGCCATCAAGAGACCCAGTACTTC. It yields the protein CASRPTPRGGHQETQYF.